This entry concerns a single T cell receptor beta chain. Assay used: immunoSEQ multiplex PCR; TCRdb lists only in-frame clones, some missing. The sample includes 150,000 or so clones, over 80% of them seen just once. The data were obtained in a study of T cell responses to AZD1222 COVID-19 vaccine. The ends were cut back, 3 bases at V and 5 bases at J, with 23 bases in the middle. Germline V CDR1 and CDR2: SEHNR, FQNEAQ (reference sequence). This CDR3 region has 18 residues. The TCR originated in an adult who received the AZD1222 COVID-19 vaccine. Specimen: peripheral blood, collected 28 days after the second AZD1222 dose. The V and J genes are TRBV7-9 and TRBJ2-1, with D possibly TRBD1 on 6 matching bases. DNA for the CDR3: TGTGCCAGCAGCTTTAGAAGATACAGGGCCTCGGCCCACAATGAGCAGTTCTTC. Translation gives CASSFRRYRASAHNEQFF.